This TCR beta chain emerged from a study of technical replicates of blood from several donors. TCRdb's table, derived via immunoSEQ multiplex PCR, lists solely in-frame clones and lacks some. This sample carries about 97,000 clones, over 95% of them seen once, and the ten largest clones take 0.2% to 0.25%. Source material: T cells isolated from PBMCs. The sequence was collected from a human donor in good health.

The CDR3 loop is CASNQREKLFF. CDR3 in DNA: TGTGCCAGCAATCAGCGGGAAAAACTGTTTTTT. V usage is TRBV6-1 and J usage is TRBJ1-4; D unclear. The V end was cut by 7 bases, the J end by 8 bases, with 8 bases between. The CDR3 is 11 residues long. Germline V lookup: CDR1 MNHNS, CDR2 SASEGT.